This T cell receptor (beta chain) originates from a study of Ad26.COV2.S vaccination and SARS-CoV-2 variants. Overall study: Ad26.COV2.S, an intramuscular injection, was given once or twice 56 days apart. General observations from the study: Using TCR breadth and depth analyses may have led to underestimated total T cell responses.

About this clone: Its antigen is as yet unknown.

The treatment was: about 20 received Ad26.COV2.S at low or high dose, single or two shots; roughly five received placebo; per-sample allocation not given. Following the first vaccine or placebo injection, samples were taken on day 63. The sample came from a Boston adult aged 18-55 years. Its platform was an Ad26 vector, and its expressed antigen was Wuhan-strain SARS-CoV-2 spike. This CDR3 has 14 amino acids. The germline V gene encodes CDR1 SEHNR and CDR2 FQNEAQ (reference sequence). Trimming at V came to 5 bases and at J to 7 bases, leaving 7 bases not matched to a gene. Only in-frame clones appear in the TCRdb table, and some are missing; sequencing was by immunoSEQ multiplex PCR. The sample has some 270,000 clones, around 85% seen once.

Sequences were derived from peripheral blood, sampled in a trial of Ad26.COV2.S vaccine versus placebo. This sequence joins TRBV7-9 and TRBJ2-2; TRBD1 agrees at 7 bases. This receptor was taken from a person between 18 and 59 years old who received the Ad26.COV2.S COVID-19 vaccine or a placebo. CDR3 in DNA: TGTGCCAGCAGCCGGCTACAGGGGATCGGGGAGCTGTTTTTT. It encodes CASSRLQGIGELFF. Full variable domain (rest looked up from reference TRBV7-9 and TRBJ2-2): DTGVSQNPRHKITKRGQNVTFRCDPISEHNRLYWYRQTLGQGPEFLTYFQNEAQLEKSRLLSDRFSAERPKGSFSTLEIQRTEQGDSAMYLCASSRLQGIGELFFGEGSRLTVL.